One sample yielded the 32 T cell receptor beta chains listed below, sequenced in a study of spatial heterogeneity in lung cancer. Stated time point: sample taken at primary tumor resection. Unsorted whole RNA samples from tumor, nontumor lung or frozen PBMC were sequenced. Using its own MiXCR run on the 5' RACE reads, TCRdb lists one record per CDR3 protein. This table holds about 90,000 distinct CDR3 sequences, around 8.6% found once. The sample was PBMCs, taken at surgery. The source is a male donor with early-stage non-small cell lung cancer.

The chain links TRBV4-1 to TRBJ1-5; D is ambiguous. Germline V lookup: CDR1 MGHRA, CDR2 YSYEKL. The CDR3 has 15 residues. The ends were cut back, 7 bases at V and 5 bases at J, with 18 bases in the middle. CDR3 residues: CASTQTPGSDQPQHF. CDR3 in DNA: TGCGCCAGCACCCAGACCCCCGGGTCGGATCAGCCCCAGCATTTT.

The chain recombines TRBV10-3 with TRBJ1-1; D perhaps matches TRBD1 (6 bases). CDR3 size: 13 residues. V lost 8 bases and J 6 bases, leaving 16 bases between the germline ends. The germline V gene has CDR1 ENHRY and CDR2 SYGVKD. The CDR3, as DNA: TGTGCCATCCGGGAGGGGGGCGCGTCTGAAGCTTTCTTT. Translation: CAIREGGASEAFF.

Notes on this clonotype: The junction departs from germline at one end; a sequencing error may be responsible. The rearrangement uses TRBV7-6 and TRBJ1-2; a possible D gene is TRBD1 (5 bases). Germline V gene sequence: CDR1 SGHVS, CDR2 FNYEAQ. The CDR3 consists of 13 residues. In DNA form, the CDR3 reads TGTGTCAGCAGCTTAGCTCCAGGGAATGGCTACACCTTC. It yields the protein CVSSLAPGNGYTF.

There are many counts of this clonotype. The CDR3, as DNA: TGTGCCAGCAGCTTGACCGGGATATCCTACGAGCAGTACTTC. Translated: CASSLTGISYEQYF. The chain carries TRBV5-6 and TRBJ2-7; D possibly corresponds to TRBD2 (5 bases). This CDR3 contains 14 residues. Germline V gene sequence: CDR1 SGHDT, CDR2 YYEEEE. The germline V and J ends were trimmed by 1 base and 1 base, with 9 bases remaining between them.

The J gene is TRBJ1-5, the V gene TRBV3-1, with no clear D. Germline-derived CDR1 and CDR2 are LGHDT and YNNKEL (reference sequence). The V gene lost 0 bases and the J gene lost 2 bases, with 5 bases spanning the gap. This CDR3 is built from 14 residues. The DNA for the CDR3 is TGTGCCAGCAGCCAAGATGTGGGCAATCAGCCCCAGCATTTT. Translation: CASSQDVGNQPQHF. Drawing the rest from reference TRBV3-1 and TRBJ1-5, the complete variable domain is DTAVSQTPKYLVTQMGNDKSIKCEQNLGHDTMYWYKQDSKKFLKIMFSYNNKELIINETVPNRFSPKSPDKAHLNLHINSLELGDSAVYFCASSQDVGNQPQHFGDGTRLSIL.

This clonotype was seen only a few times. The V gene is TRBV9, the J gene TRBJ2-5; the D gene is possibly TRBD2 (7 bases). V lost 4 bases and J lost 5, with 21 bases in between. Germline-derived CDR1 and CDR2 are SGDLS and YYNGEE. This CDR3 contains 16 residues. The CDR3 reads CASSPRGGGLSETQYF. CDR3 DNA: TGTGCCAGCAGCCCTCGTGGGGGGGGCCTATCGGAGACCCAGTACTTC.

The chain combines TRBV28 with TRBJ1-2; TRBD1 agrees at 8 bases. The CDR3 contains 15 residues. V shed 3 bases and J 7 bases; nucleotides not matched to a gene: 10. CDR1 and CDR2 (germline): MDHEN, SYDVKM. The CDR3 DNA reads TGTGCCAGCAGTTTCCCCCAGGGGGCCCCGTTTGGCTACACCTTC. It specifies CASSFPQGAPFGYTF.

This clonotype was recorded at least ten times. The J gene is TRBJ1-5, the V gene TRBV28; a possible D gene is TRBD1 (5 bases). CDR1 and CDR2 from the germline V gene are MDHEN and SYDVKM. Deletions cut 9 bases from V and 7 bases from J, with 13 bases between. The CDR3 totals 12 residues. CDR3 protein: CASHQGGQPQHF. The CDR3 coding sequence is TGTGCCAGTCACCAGGGAGGCCAGCCCCAGCATTTT.

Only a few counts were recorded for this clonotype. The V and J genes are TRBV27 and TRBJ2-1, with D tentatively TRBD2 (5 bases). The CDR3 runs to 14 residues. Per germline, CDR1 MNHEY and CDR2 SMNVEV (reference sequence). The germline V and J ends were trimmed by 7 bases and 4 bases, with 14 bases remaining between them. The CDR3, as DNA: TGTGCCAGCAAAGGGCTAGCACCTTACAATGAGCAGTTCTTC. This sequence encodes CASKGLAPYNEQFF.

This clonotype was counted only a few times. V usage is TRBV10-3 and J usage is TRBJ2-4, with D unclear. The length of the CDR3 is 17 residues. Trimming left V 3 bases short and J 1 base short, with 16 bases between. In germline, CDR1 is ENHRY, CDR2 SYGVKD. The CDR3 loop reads CAISDLASPGAKNIQYF. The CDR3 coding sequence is TGTGCCATCAGTGATTTGGCCAGCCCCGGGGCCAAAAACATTCAGTACTTC.

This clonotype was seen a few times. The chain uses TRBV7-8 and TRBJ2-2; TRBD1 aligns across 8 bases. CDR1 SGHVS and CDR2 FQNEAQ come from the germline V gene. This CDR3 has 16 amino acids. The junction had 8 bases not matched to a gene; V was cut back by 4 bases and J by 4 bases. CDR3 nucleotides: TGTGCCAGCAGCTCCCGGGACAGGATTGGCACCGGGGAGCTGTTTTTT. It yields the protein CASSSRDRIGTGELFF.

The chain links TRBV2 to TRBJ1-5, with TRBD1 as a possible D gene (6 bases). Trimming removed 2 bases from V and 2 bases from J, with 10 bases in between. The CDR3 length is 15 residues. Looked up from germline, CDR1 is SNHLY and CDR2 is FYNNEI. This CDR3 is CASSERGLGNQPQHF. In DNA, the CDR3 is TGTGCCAGCAGTGAAAGGGGGTTAGGCAATCAGCCCCAGCATTTT.

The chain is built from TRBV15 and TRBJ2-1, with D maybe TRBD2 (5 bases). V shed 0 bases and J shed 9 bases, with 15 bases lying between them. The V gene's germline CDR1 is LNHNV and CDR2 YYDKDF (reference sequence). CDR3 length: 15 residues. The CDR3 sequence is CATSREVRESSEQFF. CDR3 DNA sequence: TGTGCCACCAGCAGAGAGGTGAGGGAAAGCAGTGAGCAGTTCTTC. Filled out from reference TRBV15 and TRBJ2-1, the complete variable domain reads DAMVIQNPRYQVTQFGKPVTLSCSQTLNHNVMYWYQQKSSQAPKLLFHYYDKDFNNEADTPDNFQSRRPNTSFCFLDIRSPGLGDTAMYLCATSREVRESSEQFFGPGTRLTVL.

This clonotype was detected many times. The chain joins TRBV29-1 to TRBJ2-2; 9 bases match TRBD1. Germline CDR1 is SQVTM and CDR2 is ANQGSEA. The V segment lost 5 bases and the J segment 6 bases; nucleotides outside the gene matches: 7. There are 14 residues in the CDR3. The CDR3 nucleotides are TGCAGCGTTCCGGGACAGGGTGATGCCGGGGAGCTGTTTTTT. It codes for CSVPGQGDAGELFF.

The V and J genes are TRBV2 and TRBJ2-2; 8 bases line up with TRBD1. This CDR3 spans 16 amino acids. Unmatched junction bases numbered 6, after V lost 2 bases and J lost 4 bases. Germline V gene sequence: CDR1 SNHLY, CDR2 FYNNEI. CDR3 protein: CASSEQGAPSTGELFF. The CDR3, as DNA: TGTGCCAGCAGTGAACAGGGGGCGCCGAGCACCGGGGAGCTGTTTTTT.

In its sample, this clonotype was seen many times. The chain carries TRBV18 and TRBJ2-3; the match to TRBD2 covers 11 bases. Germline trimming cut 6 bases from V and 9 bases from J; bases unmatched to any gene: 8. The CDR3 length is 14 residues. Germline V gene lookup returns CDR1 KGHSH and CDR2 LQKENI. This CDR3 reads CASSSGGAQITQYF. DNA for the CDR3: TGTGCCAGCTCTAGCGGGGGGGCACAGATCACGCAGTATTTT.

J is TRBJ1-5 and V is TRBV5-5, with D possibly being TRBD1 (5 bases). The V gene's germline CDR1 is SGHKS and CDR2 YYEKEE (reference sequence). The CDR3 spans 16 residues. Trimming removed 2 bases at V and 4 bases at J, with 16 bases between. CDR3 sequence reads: CASSFEGYGLNQPQHF. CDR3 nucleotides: TGTGCCAGCAGCTTCGAGGGGTATGGATTAAATCAGCCCCAGCATTTT.

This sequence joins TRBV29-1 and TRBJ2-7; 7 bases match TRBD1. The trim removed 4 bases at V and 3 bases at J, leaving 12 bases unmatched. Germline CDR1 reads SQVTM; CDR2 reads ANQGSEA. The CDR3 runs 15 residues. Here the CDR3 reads CSVVSWDSVFYEQYF. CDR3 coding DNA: TGCAGCGTTGTTTCCTGGGACAGTGTTTTCTACGAGCAGTACTTC.

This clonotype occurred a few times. The CDR3 sequence: CSVERWTGGPYEQYF. The CDR3 region has the DNA TGCAGCGTTGAAAGGTGGACAGGGGGCCCCTACGAGCAGTACTTC. This chain connects TRBV29-1 to TRBJ2-7; TRBD1 matches 11 bases. With 2 bases clipped from V and 2 bases from J, the junction kept 5 bases outside the gene matches. The germline V gene encodes CDR1 SQVTM and CDR2 ANQGSEA. This CDR3 is built from 15 residues.

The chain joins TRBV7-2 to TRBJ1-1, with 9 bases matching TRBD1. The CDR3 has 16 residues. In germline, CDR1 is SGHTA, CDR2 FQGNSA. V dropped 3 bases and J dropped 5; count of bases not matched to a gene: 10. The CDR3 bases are TGTGCCAGCAGCTTGTCCGGGACAGGGCTTCGTACTGAAGCTTTCTTT. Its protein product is CASSLSGTGLRTEAFF. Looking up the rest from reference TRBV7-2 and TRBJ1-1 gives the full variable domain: GAGVSQSPSNKVTEKGKDVELRCDPISGHTALYWYRQSLGQGLEFLIYFQGNSAPDKSGLPSDRFSAERTGGSVSTLTIQRTQQEDSAVYLCASSLSGTGLRTEAFFGQGTRLTVV.

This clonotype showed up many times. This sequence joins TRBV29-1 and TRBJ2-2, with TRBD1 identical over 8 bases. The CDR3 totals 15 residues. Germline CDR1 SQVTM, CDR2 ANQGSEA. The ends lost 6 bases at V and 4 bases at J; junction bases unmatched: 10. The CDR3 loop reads CSVFPQGAGTGELFF. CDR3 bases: TGCAGCGTATTCCCCCAGGGGGCTGGCACCGGGGAGCTGTTTTTT.

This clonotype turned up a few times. The CDR3 here is CASSLAESNYGYTF. The CDR3 DNA reads as TGCGCCAGCAGCTTGGCCGAGTCCAACTATGGCTACACCTTC. This sequence joins TRBV5-1 and TRBJ1-2; D remains unclear. Looked up from germline, CDR1 is SGHRS and CDR2 is YFSETQ. The CDR3 is 14 amino acids. With 0 bases removed from V and 2 bases from J, the gap between germline ends came to 8 bases.

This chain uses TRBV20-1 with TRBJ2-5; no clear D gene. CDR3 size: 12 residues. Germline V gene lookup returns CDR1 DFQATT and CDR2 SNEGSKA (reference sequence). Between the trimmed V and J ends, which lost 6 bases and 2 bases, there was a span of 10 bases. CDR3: CSAGWLQETQYF. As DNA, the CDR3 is TGCAGTGCAGGTTGGCTACAAGAGACCCAGTACTTC.

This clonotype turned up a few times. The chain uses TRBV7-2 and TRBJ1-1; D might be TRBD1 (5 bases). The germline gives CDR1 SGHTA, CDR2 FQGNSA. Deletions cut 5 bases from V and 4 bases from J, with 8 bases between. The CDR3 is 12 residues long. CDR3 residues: CASSDSFTEAFF. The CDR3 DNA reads TGTGCCAGCAGCGACAGTTTCACTGAAGCTTTCTTT.

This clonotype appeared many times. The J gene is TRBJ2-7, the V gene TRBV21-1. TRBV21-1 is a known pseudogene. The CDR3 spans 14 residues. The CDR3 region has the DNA TGTGCCAGCAGCCACTTCACCCCGACCTACGAGCAGTACTTC. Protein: CASSHFTPTYEQYF.

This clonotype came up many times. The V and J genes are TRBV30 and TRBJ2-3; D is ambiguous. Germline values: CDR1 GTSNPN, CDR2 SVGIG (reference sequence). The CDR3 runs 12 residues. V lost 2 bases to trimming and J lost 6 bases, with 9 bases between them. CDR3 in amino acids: CAWSIPTDTQYF. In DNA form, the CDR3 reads TGTGCCTGGAGTATACCGACGGATACGCAGTATTTT.

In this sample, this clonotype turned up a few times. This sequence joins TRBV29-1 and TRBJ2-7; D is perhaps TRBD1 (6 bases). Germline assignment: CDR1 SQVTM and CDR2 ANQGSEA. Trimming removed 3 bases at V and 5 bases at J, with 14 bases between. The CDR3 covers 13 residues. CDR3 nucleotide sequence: TGCAGCGTTGACGGGACATGGGGAAACGAGCAGTACTTC. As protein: CSVDGTWGNEQYF.

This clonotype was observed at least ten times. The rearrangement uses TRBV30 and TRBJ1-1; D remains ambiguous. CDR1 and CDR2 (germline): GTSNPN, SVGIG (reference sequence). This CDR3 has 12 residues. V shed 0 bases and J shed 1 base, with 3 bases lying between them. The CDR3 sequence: CAWSVKNTEAFF. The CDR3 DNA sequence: TGTGCCTGGAGTGTAAAGAACACTGAAGCTTTCTTT.

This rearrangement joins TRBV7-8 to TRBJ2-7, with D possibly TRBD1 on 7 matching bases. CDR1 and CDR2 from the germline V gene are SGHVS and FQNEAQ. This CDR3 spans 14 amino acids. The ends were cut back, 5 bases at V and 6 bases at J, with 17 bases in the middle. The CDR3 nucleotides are TGTGCCAGCAGCCAATACCAGGGGGGTGGCGAGCAGTACTTC. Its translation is CASSQYQGGGEQYF.

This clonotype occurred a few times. The chain's CDR3 is CASSPTSGRANEQFF. In DNA, the CDR3 is TGTGCCAGCAGCCCTACGAGCGGGAGGGCTAATGAGCAGTTCTTC. The chain is built from TRBV2 and TRBJ2-1; 10 bases map to TRBD2. The CDR3 covers 15 residues. Germline V lookup: CDR1 SNHLY, CDR2 FYNNEI. V lost 6 bases, J lost 7 bases, and 9 bases stayed unmatched.

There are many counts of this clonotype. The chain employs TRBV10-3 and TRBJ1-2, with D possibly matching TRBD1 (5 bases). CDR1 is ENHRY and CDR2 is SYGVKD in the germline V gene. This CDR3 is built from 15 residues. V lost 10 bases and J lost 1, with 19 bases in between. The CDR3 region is CATKSRDGFNYGYTF. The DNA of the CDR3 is TGTGCCACCAAGTCCCGGGACGGGTTTAACTATGGCTACACCTTC.

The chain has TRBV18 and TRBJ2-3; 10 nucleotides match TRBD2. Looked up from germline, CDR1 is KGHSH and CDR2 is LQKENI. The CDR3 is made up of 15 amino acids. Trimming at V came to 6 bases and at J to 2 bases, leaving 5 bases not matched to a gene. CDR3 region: CASSPLAGVTDTQYF. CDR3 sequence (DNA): TGTGCCAGCTCCCCGCTAGCGGGGGTCACAGATACGCAGTATTTT.